The 24 T cell receptor beta chains in this list originate from one sample, sequenced in a study of T cell changes during pregnancy in multiple sclerosis. Measured with immunoSEQ multiplex PCR; TCRdb has only the in-frame clones, and not every one. Of around 33,000 clones detected, approximately 90% appear once; the ten largest clones hold over 7.5%. The input for sequencing was CD8+ T cells from peripheral blood mononuclear cells, taken before pregnancy. Receptors were obtained from a female donor with multiple sclerosis, enrolled in a pregnancy study.

The chain combines TRBV27 with TRBJ2-4; maybe TRBD2 (6 bases). Trimming stripped 5 bases from V and 1 base from J, with 21 bases between. The CDR3 is 18 amino acids. Germline CDR1 is MNHEY and CDR2 is SMNVEV (reference sequence). The CDR3 protein is CASSPAGSGRGAKNIQYF. The CDR3 DNA is TGTGCCAGCAGTCCCGCGGGGTCGGGAAGAGGGGCCAAAAACATTCAGTACTTC.

J is TRBJ1-1 and V is TRBV28, with no clear D. CDR1 MDHEN and CDR2 SYDVKM come from the germline V gene. With 1 base removed from V and 1 base from J, the gap between germline ends came to 10 bases. This CDR3 spans 15 amino acids. The CDR3 loop reads CASSLLVTPNTEAFF. CDR3 nucleotides: TGTGCCAGCAGTTTATTGGTGACACCGAACACTGAAGCTTTCTTT. Using reference TRBV28 and TRBJ1-1 for the parts outside the CDR3, the full variable domain is DVKVTQSSRYLVKRTGEKVFLECVQDMDHENMFWYRQDPGLGLRLIYFSYDVKMKEKGDIPEGYSVSREKKERFSLILESASTNQTSMYLCASSLLVTPNTEAFFGQGTRLTVV.

V is TRBV5-1 and J is TRBJ1-1, with TRBD1 matching 7 bases. CDR1 and CDR2 (germline): SGHRS, YFSETQ. V was pared by 0 bases and J by 5 bases, with 4 bases of the junction left unmatched. The CDR3 extends over 14 amino acids. The CDR3, as DNA: TGCGCCAGCAGCTTGGAAGGGGGCGGAACTGAAGCTTTCTTT. Its protein is CASSLEGGGTEAFF.

This chain joins TRBV5-6 and TRBJ1-3; D gene unclear. Germline loops: CDR1 SGHDT, CDR2 YYEEEE. The CDR3 loop spans 14 amino acids. V was cut by 0 bases and J by 2 bases, with 6 bases left in between. CDR3 nucleotides: TGTGCCAGCAGCTTGGATGAGACTGGAAACACCATATATTTT. This sequence encodes CASSLDETGNTIYF. Full variable domain (outside the CDR3, taken from reference TRBV5-6 and TRBJ1-3): DAGVTQSPTHLIKTRGQQVTLRCSPKSGHDTVSWYQQALGQGPQFIFQYYEEEERQRGNFPDRFSGHQFPNYSSELNVNALLLGDSALYLCASSLDETGNTIYFGEGSWLTVV.

This sequence joins TRBV19 and TRBJ2-3; 11 bases align to TRBD2. Germline V gene lookup returns CDR1 LNHDA and CDR2 SQIVND (reference sequence). The CDR3 is made up of 15 amino acids. Germline trimming cut 5 bases from V and 3 bases from J; bases unmatched to any gene: 4. The chain's CDR3 is CASSGWTSGTDTQYF. DNA for the CDR3: TGTGCCAGTAGTGGATGGACTAGCGGGACAGATACGCAGTATTTT.

The V gene is TRBV5-1, the J gene TRBJ2-4; D gene ambiguous. Germline CDR1 SGHRS, CDR2 YFSETQ. There are 15 residues in the CDR3. Trimming removed 0 bases at V and 0 bases at J, with 7 bases between. The CDR3 region is CASSLDGLAKNIQYF. The CDR3 DNA reads as TGCGCCAGCAGCTTGGACGGTTTAGCCAAAAACATTCAGTACTTC.

This clone was counted once. Its ends do not fully match the called genes, so a read error is possible. The rearrangement joins TRBV7-6 to TRBJ2-2, with TRBD2 identical over 7 bases. Germline lookup yields CDR1 SGHVS and CDR2 FNYEAQ. CDR3 length equals 15 residues. CDR3 sequence: CASSLAGGNAGELFF. The CDR3 DNA sequence: TGTGCCAGCAGCTTAGCGGGGGGGAACGCCGGGGAGCTGTTTTTT. Variable domain in full (rest from reference TRBV7-6 and TRBJ2-2): GAGVSQSPRYKVTKRGQDVALRCDPISGHVSLYWYRQALGQGPEFLTYFNYEAQQDKSGLPNDRFSAERPEGSISTLTIQRTEQRDSAMYRCASSLAGGNAGELFFGEGSRLTVL.

This clone was recorded only once. The V call is TRBV29-1, the J call TRBJ2-3; TRBD2 matches at 9 bases. With V trimmed by 5 bases and J by 2 bases, 2 bases remained unmatched. This CDR3 region has 13 residues. The germline V gene encodes CDR1 SQVTM and CDR2 ANQGSEA. CDR3 loop: CSVIAGVTDTQYF. For the CDR3, the DNA is TGCAGCGTTATAGCGGGAGTCACAGATACGCAGTATTTT.

This rearrangement joins TRBV11-3 to TRBJ2-5; possible D gene TRBD2, 6 bases. Germline V lookup: CDR1 SGHNT, CDR2 YENEEA. The CDR3 contains 15 residues. Trimming removed 5 bases from V and 2 bases from J, with 15 bases in between. The CDR3 here is CASSPAEGYQETQYF. CDR3 in DNA: TGTGCCAGCAGCCCCGCGGAGGGGTATCAAGAGACCCAGTACTTC.

The V and J genes are TRBV7-9 and TRBJ2-1; 10 nucleotides match TRBD2. Germline lookup yields CDR1 SEHNR and CDR2 FQNEAQ (reference sequence). This CDR3 is built from 15 residues. V was clipped by 5 bases and J by 6 bases; unmatched bases: 7. CDR3 residues: CASSPAGTSVNEQFF. The CDR3 DNA sequence: TGTGCCAGCAGCCCAGCGGGGACTAGCGTCAATGAGCAGTTCTTC.

The chain combines TRBV6-4 with TRBJ2-1; TRBD2 matches at 9 bases. The ends lost 3 bases at V and 7 bases at J; junction bases unmatched: 7. The germline CDR1 and CDR2 sequences are MRHNA and SNTAGT. The CDR3 loop spans 15 amino acids. CDR3 protein: CASSEMAGGQNEQFF. CDR3 bases: TGTGCCAGCAGTGAAATGGCGGGGGGGCAAAATGAGCAGTTCTTC.

CDR3 nucleotides: TGTGCCAGCAGTTCGGGGGGTACCGGGGAGCTGTTTTTT. Translated, it gives CASSSGGTGELFF. This rearrangement joins TRBV6-6 to TRBJ2-2, with TRBD2 identical over 7 bases. The CDR3 totals 13 residues. After removal of 4 bases from V and 5 bases from J, the junction contained 1 base not matched to a gene. Germline V gene data show CDR1 as MNHNY and CDR2 as SVGAGI (reference sequence).

The chain recombines TRBV27 with TRBJ2-7; D is unresolved. V lost 0 bases, J lost 2 bases, and 8 bases lay in between. Germline CDR1 MNHEY, CDR2 SMNVEV (reference sequence). The CDR3 sequence is 14 residues long. The CDR3 bases are TGTGCCAGCAGTTTATCGGCGGCGGCCTACGAGCAGTACTTC. Protein product: CASSLSAAAYEQYF.

The rearrangement joins TRBV11-1 to TRBJ2-5; TRBD1 agrees at 9 bases. The CDR3 is made up of 15 amino acids. Germline trimming cut 5 bases from V and 2 bases from J; bases unmatched to any gene: 6. CDR1 SGHAT and CDR2 FQDESV come from the germline V gene (reference sequence). CDR3 residues: CASSPRQGGQETQYF. CDR3 DNA sequence: TGTGCCAGCAGCCCCCGACAGGGGGGGCAAGAGACCCAGTACTTC.

The chain employs TRBV9 and TRBJ1-3, with TRBD1 identical over 7 bases. Germline CDR1 reads SGDLS; CDR2 reads YYNGEE. Unmatched junction bases numbered 6, after V lost 3 bases and J lost 3 bases. The CDR3 totals 15 residues. DNA of the CDR3: TGTGCCAGCAGCGCGACAGGGTTAGGTGGAAACACCATATATTTT. This encodes CASSATGLGGNTIYF.

This clone appeared a single time. The chain carries TRBV5-6 and TRBJ2-1; 9 nucleotides match TRBD1. The CDR3 extends over 18 amino acids. Germline assignment: CDR1 SGHDT and CDR2 YYEEEE. V was clipped by 0 bases and J by 4 bases; unmatched bases: 11. The CDR3 loop is CASSLVAVGQGFYNEQFF. For the CDR3, the DNA is TGTGCCAGCAGCTTGGTTGCGGTTGGACAGGGGTTTTACAATGAGCAGTTCTTC.

V is TRBV4-1 and J is TRBJ1-5; perhaps TRBD1 as D (6 bases). V was clipped by 0 bases and J by 6 bases, with 12 bases between them. This CDR3 has 15 amino acids. Germline lookup yields CDR1 MGHRA and CDR2 YSYEKL. The CDR3 DNA reads TGCGCCAGCAGCCAAGATAGGGGGTTCGGTCAGCCCCAGCATTTT. It yields the protein CASSQDRGFGQPQHF.

This clone occurred once. The chain couples TRBV11-3 to TRBJ2-3; 9 bases map to TRBD1. Germline loops: CDR1 SGHNT, CDR2 YENEEA. The CDR3 covers 15 residues. The J segment lost 5 bases and the V segment lost 4 bases, leaving 7 bases of the junction unmatched. CDR3 nucleotide sequence: TGTGCCAGCAGCTCCCGGGACAGGGCAGTAGATACGCAGTATTTT. Its protein product is CASSSRDRAVDTQYF. The full variable domain, rest sourced from reference TRBV11-3 and TRBJ2-3, is EAGVVQSPRYKIIEKKQPVAFWCNPISGHNTLYWYLQNLGQGPELLIRYENEEAVDDSQLPKDRFSAERLKGVDSTLKIQPAELGDSAVYLCASSSRDRAVDTQYFGPGTRLTVL.

The gene calls are TRBV4-1 and TRBJ2-5, with 8 bases identical to TRBD2. The CDR3 extends over 19 amino acids. The V gene's germline CDR1 is MGHRA and CDR2 YSYEKL. Germline trimming cut 3 bases from V and 5 bases from J; bases unmatched to any gene: 20. The CDR3 nucleotides read TGCGCCAGCAGCCACAGAGGTCCACAGCGGGAGACCTTGGAGGAGACCCAGTACTTC. Translated, it gives CASSHRGPQRETLEETQYF.

This chain connects TRBV10-2 to TRBJ1-5; D may be TRBD1 (5 bases). V lost 2 bases and J lost 5, with 10 bases in between. CDR3 size: 14 residues. Germline V lookup: CDR1 WSHSY, CDR2 SAAADI. CDR3 region: CASSEPGGDQPQHF. Here the CDR3 DNA reads TGCGCCAGCAGTGAGCCAGGAGGGGATCAGCCCCAGCATTTT.

The chain combines TRBV6-6 with TRBJ1-1, with D possibly TRBD1 on 5 matching bases. The V end lost 0 bases, the J end lost 7 bases, and 18 bases lay between the germline ends. The CDR3 is 16 amino acids. Germline CDR1 and CDR2: MNHNY and SVGAGI (reference sequence). Here the CDR3 reads CASSYSKGQGRVEAFF. In nucleotides, the CDR3 is TGTGCCAGCAGTTACTCGAAAGGCCAGGGAAGGGTTGAAGCTTTCTTT.

CDR3 sequence reads: CASSHGYTGLTNEKLFF. The DNA of the CDR3 is TGCGCCAGCAGCCATGGATATACAGGGTTAACTAATGAAAAACTGTTTTTT. This chain joins TRBV4-1 and TRBJ1-4; a possible D gene is TRBD1 (6 bases). V gave up 3 bases and J gave up 1 base, with 15 bases separating them. The CDR3 has 17 amino acids. Germline CDR1 MGHRA, CDR2 YSYEKL.

The CDR3 DNA reads TGTGCCAGCAGCCCTCGGGACAGGGAAGGCTATGGCTACACCTTC. It specifies CASSPRDREGYGYTF. J is TRBJ1-2 and V is TRBV11-2, with 9 bases identical to TRBD1. The germline CDR1 and CDR2 sequences are SGHAT and FQNNGV. V shed 5 bases, J shed 4 bases, and the junction held 8 bases outside the gene matches. The CDR3 contains 15 residues. Drawing the rest from reference TRBV11-2 and TRBJ1-2, the complete variable domain is EAGVAQSPRYKIIEKRQSVAFWCNPISGHATLYWYQQILGQGPKLLIQFQNNGVVDDSQLPKDRFSAERLKGVDSTLKIQPAKLEDSAVYLCASSPRDREGYGYTFGSGTRLTVV.

The count of this clone is one. The chain joins TRBV11-2 to TRBJ2-3, with TRBD2 matching 14 bases. Unmatched junction bases numbered 10, after V lost 4 bases and J lost 4 bases. This CDR3 contains 18 residues. Germline assignment: CDR1 SGHAT and CDR2 FQNNGV. CDR3 loop: CASSSWTSGRLGADTQYF. The CDR3 bases are TGTGCCAGCAGCTCATGGACTAGCGGGAGGCTCGGCGCAGATACGCAGTATTTT.